A selection of T cell receptor beta chains follows, all from one sample in a study of beta chain features in type 1 diabetes. Profiled with immunoSEQ multiplex PCR; TCRdb holds only in-frame clones, not every one. The table includes roughly 150,000 clones, about 9% detected once. Sequencing input: central memory CD4+ T cells from blood. Receptor source: a woman in her twenties or thirties with type 1 diabetes. CDR3s include the opening cysteine and the closing phenylalanine or tryptophan. Fields, in order: clone size, J gene, D gene, V gene, CDR3 DNA, CDR3 protein. The D gene is left open where the match is weak. Some rows have no size entry. The others give once, few or many, or a class for an expanded clone.

-	TRBJ2-5	TRBD2	TRBV4-2	TGTGCCAGCAGCCAAGAACTAGCGGAAGAGACCCAGTACTTC	CASSQELAEETQYF
-	TRBJ2-1	TRBD2	TRBV2	TGTGCCAGCAGCGAAGATAGCGGGAGAGGGAACAATGAGCAGTTCTTC	CASSEDSGRGNNEQFF
-	TRBJ1-5	TRBD1	TRBV7-9	TGTGCCAGCAGCTTAGAAGGGACAGGGAAGCATTTT	CASSLEGTGKHF
few	TRBJ1-1	TRBD1	TRBV4-1	TGCGCCAGCAGCAAAGGACAGGGACCTTCTTCCACTGAAGCTTTCTTT	CASSKGQGPSSTEAFF
few	TRBJ1-1	-	TRBV23-1	TGCGCCAGCAGTCAATCACCACCAGGGAACACTGAAGCTTTCTTT	CASSQSPPGNTEAFF
-	TRBJ2-7	-	TRBV11-1	TGTGCCAGCAGCCCCTCCCGGGGACTCGAGCAGTACTTC	CASSPSRGLEQYF
-	TRBJ2-2	-	TRBV6-5	TGTGCCAGTAGACTGGGACAGAACACCGGGGAGCTGTTTTTT	CASRLGQNTGELFF
-	TRBJ2-3	-	TRBV6-5	TGTGCCAGCAGGGGTTCCGGGGTGGGGATTACGCAGTATTTT	CASRGSGVGITQYF
-	TRBJ2-3	-	TRBV6-1	TGTGCCGTCTTTAAAGGGGTCACAGATACGCAGTATTTT	CAVFKGVTDTQYF
few	TRBJ2-1	-	TRBV5-1	TGCGCCAGCAGCTTGGGGCAGGCGAGCTCCTACAATGAGCAGTTCTTC	CASSLGQASSYNEQFF
-	TRBJ2-6	-	TRBV7-9	TGTGCCAGCAGCTTAGAGGGACATGGGGCCAACGTCCTGACTTTC	CASSLEGHGANVLTF
once	TRBJ2-5	TRBD2	TRBV19	TGTGCCAGTACCCAAGGACTAGCGGGAGAGACCCAGTACTTC	CASTQGLAGETQYF
few	TRBJ1-2	TRBD1	TRBV27	TGTGCCAGCAGTTTATCAGGGTACACAGGGGGAGCCAGTGGCTACACCTTC	CASSLSGYTGGASGYTF
-	TRBJ1-1	-	TRBV14	TGTGCCAGCAGCCACCTCGGTTCGGGCACTGAAGCTTTCTTT	CASSHLGSGTEAFF
-	TRBJ2-7	TRBD2	TRBV29-1	TGCAGCGTCGGGACTAGCGGGAGCCACGAGCAGTACTTC	CSVGTSGSHEQYF
few	TRBJ1-4	-	TRBV29-1	TGCAGCGTTGCGGGTGGCAAGTCGGGGGAAAAACTGTTTTTT	CSVAGGKSGEKLFF
few	TRBJ2-7	-	TRBV7-4	TGTGCCAGCAGACATAGTGGGGGACAAGACTACGAGCAGTACTTC	CASRHSGGQDYEQYF
-	TRBJ1-2	-	TRBV2	TGTGCCAGCATAGTCGAGACGGGGTGGGAGTTTGGCTACACCTTC	CASIVETGWEFGYTF
few	TRBJ2-7	TRBD2	TRBV5-1	TGCGCCAGCAGCTTGGATGCGGGAGCGTTTTACGAGCAGTACTTC	CASSLDAGAFYEQYF
-	TRBJ2-7	-	TRBV25-1	TGTGCCAGCAGCCGAGACAGGAGCTCCTACGAGCAGTACTTC	CASSRDRSSYEQYF
-	TRBJ2-3	-	TRBV7-3	TGTGCCAGCAGCCGAACTAGTGATGATACGCAGTATTTT	CASSRTSDDTQYF
few	TRBJ2-5	-	TRBV2	TGTGCCAGCAGTGCACAGGGGACTCAAGAGACCCAGTACTTC	CASSAQGTQETQYF
-	TRBJ2-3	TRBD2	TRBV5-4	TGTGCCAGCAGCATTAGACTAGCGGCTAGCACAGATACGCAGTATTTT	CASSIRLAASTDTQYF
few	TRBJ2-3	-	TRBV28	TGTGCCAGCAGTTTACGGGGGATCGGCGCAGATACGCAGTATTTT	CASSLRGIGADTQYF
few	TRBJ1-1	-	TRBV30	TGTGCCTGGAGTCGACAGGCCGGGAACACTGAAGCTTTCTTT	CAWSRQAGNTEAFF
-	TRBJ2-1	-	TRBV5-4	TGTGCCAGCAGCTTTGGCGGTACCTTTCTGAATGAGCAGTTCTTC	CASSFGGTFLNEQFF
-	TRBJ2-5	TRBD1	TRBV18	TGTGCCAGCTCAATAGAAGCCGGGACAGGGGGGCTAGAGACCCAGTACTTC	CASSIEAGTGGLETQYF
once	TRBJ1-1	-	TRBV4-2	TGTGCCAGCAGCCAAGAAATAAAACTTGAAGCTTTCTTT	CASSQEIKLEAFF
few	TRBJ2-7	-	TRBV6-6	TGTGCCAGCAGCCAACTAGCTGGCTACGAGCAGTACTTC	CASSQLAGYEQYF
few	TRBJ1-2	TRBD1	TRBV7-8	TGTGCCAGCAGCCTTTCGACAGGGCCCGGTGGCTACACCTTC	CASSLSTGPGGYTF
-	TRBJ2-1	TRBD1	TRBV6-5	TGTGCCAGCAGTTTAGGGGACAGCCGTCCGGTCTTC	CASSLGDSRPVF
-	TRBJ2-1	-	TRBV7-3	TGTGCCAGCAGCGTAGCCACCTACAATGAGCAGTTCTTC	CASSVATYNEQFF
-	TRBJ2-5	TRBD1	TRBV11-2	TGTGCCAGCAGCAAAACAGGGGAAGAGACCCAGTACTTC	CASSKTGEETQYF
few	TRBJ2-5	TRBD2	TRBV14	TGTGCCAGCAGCCAAACTAGCGGGTGGGAGACCCAGTACTTC	CASSQTSGWETQYF
-	TRBJ2-5	TRBD1	TRBV28	TGTGCCAGCAGTTCGTGGACAGGACAAGAGACCCAGTACTTC	CASSSWTGQETQYF
few	TRBJ2-3	-	TRBV28	TGTGCCAGCAGTTCCACCGGGTCGTCAGATACGCAGTATTTT	CASSSTGSSDTQYF
-	TRBJ2-7	TRBD2	TRBV7-2	TGTGCCAGCAGCTTAGCGGAGCTCCAAATAGCGGGAGCGCCGGCGCGAAACGAGCAGTACTTC	CASSLAELQIAGAPARNEQYF
-	TRBJ2-7	-	TRBV2	TGTGCCAGCAGTGAGGGGCAGGGCTACTACGAGCAGTACTTC	CASSEGQGYYEQYF
-	TRBJ2-7	-	TRBV28	TGTGCCAGCAGTGAAACCGGGACACTGGTCTACGAGCAGTACTTC	CASSETGTLVYEQYF
-	TRBJ2-1	-	TRBV30	TGTGCCTGGAGTGTACGGTTGGAGCAGTTCTTC	CAWSVRLEQFF